A selection of T cell receptor beta chains follows, all from one sample in a study of blood T cells in healthy people across ages. TCRdb reprocessed the 5' RACE reads via MiXCR and lists one record per CDR3 protein. The table records 1.5 million to 2 million distinct CDR3 sequences, over 25% of them present only once. Source material: blood. Receptors were obtained from a woman in her thirties in good health. Each CDR3 is given with its conserved first and last residue. The D gene is left open where the match is weak. Size values are once, few and many counts, or a class for expanded clones, and some rows have none.

TRBJ2-3	-	TRBV7-2	-	CASSLGSSEDTQYF	TGTGCCAGCAGCCTAGGGTCTAGCGAAGATACGCAGTATTTT
TRBJ1-1	-	TRBV4-1	-	CASSQDWFSLAEAFF	TGCGCCAGCAGCCAAGATTGGTTCAGTTTAGCTGAAGCTTTCTTT
TRBJ2-1	-	TRBV6-2/TRBV6-3	TRBD2	CASSYSAGLADNEQFF	TGTGCCAGCAGTTACTCCGCGGGACTAGCGGACAATGAGCAGTTCTTC
TRBJ1-4	-	TRBV7-9	TRBD1	CASSLPRTGEELFF	TGTGCCAGCAGCTTACCGAGGACAGGAGAGGAACTGTTTTTT
TRBJ2-7	many	TRBV5-1	-	CASSHLEQYF	TGCGCCAGCAGCCATCTCGAGCAGTACTTC
TRBJ2-7	many	TRBV24-1	-	CATSDSGSKHEQYF	TGTGCCACCAGTGATTCGGGTTCCAAGCACGAGCAGTACTTC
TRBJ1-5	few	TRBV12-3/TRBV12-4	-	CASRPGTWNQPQHF	TGTGCCAGCAGACCCGGGACATGGAACCAGCCCCAGCATTTT
TRBJ1-2	few	TRBV6-2/TRBV6-3	-	CASSWRTNYGYTF	TGTGCCAGCAGTTGGCGGACGAACTATGGCTACACCTTC
TRBJ2-1	-	TRBV12-3/TRBV12-4	TRBD2	CASRPRGGLAAYNEQFF	TGTGCCAGCAGACCCCGGGGGGGACTAGCGGCCTACAATGAGCAGTTCTTC
TRBJ1-4	-	TRBV20-1	-	CSAAGGRGRAPEKLFF	TGCAGTGCCGCCGGGGGGCGGGGCAGGGCCCCAGAAAAACTGTTTTTT
TRBJ2-3	-	TRBV5-1	TRBD2	CASSLASILGGGADTQYF	TGCGCCAGCAGCTTGGCCTCTATCCTTGGCGGGGGGGCGGATACGCAGTATTTT
TRBJ2-3	few	TRBV28	-	CASSRNVANGGPSSTDTQYF	TGTGCCAGCAGCCGAAACGTTGCTAACGGGGGCCCCTCTAGCACAGATACGCAGTATTTT
TRBJ2-7	-	TRBV9	TRBD2	CAGSGLAGGEQYF	TGTGCCGGCAGCGGACTAGCGGGAGGCGAGCAGTACTTC
TRBJ1-1	few	TRBV7-6	-	CASSLTGGISTEAFF	TGTGCCAGCAGCTTAACCGGGGGGATCTCAACTGAAGCTTTCTTT
TRBJ1-2	few	TRBV12-3/TRBV12-4	TRBD1	CASTSTGTVIYGYTF	TGTGCCAGCACCTCCACCGGGACAGTAATCTATGGCTACACCTTC
TRBJ2-7	-	TRBV5-1	TRBD1	CASSPASGGCYEQYF	TGCGCCAGCAGCCCCGCATCAGGGGGCTGCTACGAGCAGTACTTC
TRBJ1-4	few	TRBV7-2	-	CASSSTPSAREKLFF	TGTGCCAGCAGCTCTACACCGAGCGCAAGGGAAAAACTGTTTTTT
TRBJ2-4	many	TRBV20-1	TRBD2	CSAQRSGGADIQYF	TGCAGTGCTCAACGCAGCGGGGGGGCGGACATTCAGTACTTC
TRBJ2-7	few	TRBV28	TRBD1	CASSAQLGQGYEQYF	TGTGCCAGCAGCGCACAACTGGGACAGGGCTACGAGCAGTACTTC
TRBJ2-7	few	TRBV18	-	CASSPMTEAYEQYF	TGTGCCAGCTCACCAATGACAGAGGCCTACGAGCAGTACTTC
TRBJ1-1	few	TRBV28	-	CASSPQGFVEAFF	TGTGCCAGCAGTCCACAGGGTTTCGTTGAAGCTTTCTTT
TRBJ2-7	many	TRBV7-2	-	CASSLMGSAQYF	TGTGCCAGCAGCTTAATGGGTTCTGCGCAGTACTTC
TRBJ2-1	many	TRBV20-1	TRBD2	CSASAPRLAGGVVPYNEQFF	TGCAGTGCTAGTGCCCCCAGACTAGCAGGAGGAGTGGTCCCCTACAATGAGCAGTTCTTC
TRBJ2-1	once	TRBV9	-	CASSAPRGHEQFF	TGTGCCAGCAGCGCCCCTAGGGGCCATGAGCAGTTCTTC
TRBJ2-7	many	TRBV10-3	TRBD1	CATGTGDYEQYF	TGTGCCACCGGGACAGGGGACTACGAGCAGTACTTC
TRBJ2-7	many	TRBV29-1	-	CTVKSGTSYEQYF	TGCACCGTAAAAAGCGGCACCTCCTACGAGCAGTACTTC
TRBJ2-1	-	TRBV29-1	TRBD2	CSVPIPAGLADNEQFF	TGCAGCGTCCCCATCCCGGCGGGACTAGCGGACAATGAGCAGTTCTTC
TRBJ2-7	many	TRBV5-5	-	CASSPVSGAPYEQYF	TGTGCCAGCAGCCCGGTCTCAGGAGCCCCCTACGAGCAGTACTTC
TRBJ1-2	-	TRBV6-5	TRBD1	CASSYSGTGSGYTF	TGTGCCAGCAGTTACTCGGGGACAGGGAGCGGCTACACCTTC
TRBJ2-1	few	TRBV14	-	CVSSLVRGHGNEQFF	TGTGTCAGCAGCCTTGTCCGGGGACACGGGAATGAGCAGTTCTTC
TRBJ2-7	-	TRBV7-9	TRBD2	CASSLVRGAGDSYEQYF	TGTGCCAGCAGCTTAGTCAGAGGTGCGGGGGACTCCTACGAGCAGTACTTC
TRBJ2-7	many	TRBV7-2	TRBD2	CASKVSGASLEQYF	TGTGCCAGCAAGGTTAGCGGGGCCTCCCTCGAGCAGTACTTC
TRBJ2-7	-	TRBV10-3	TRBD1	CAISEYGTGAYEQYF	TGTGCCATCAGTGAGTACGGGACAGGGGCTTACGAGCAGTACTTC
TRBJ2-5	-	TRBV7-9	TRBD2	CASGSMGLAGAETQYF	TGTGCCAGCGGCTCCATGGGACTAGCGGGGGCGGAGACCCAGTACTTC
TRBJ1-2	-	TRBV10-3	-	CAISEGGYYGYTF	TGTGCCATCAGTGAGGGAGGGTACTATGGCTACACCTTC
TRBJ1-2	many	TRBV6-5	-	CASSRTGGALNYGYTF	TGTGCCAGCAGTCGGACCGGGGGGGCCCTTAACTATGGCTACACCTTC